This T cell receptor beta chain is from a study of T cell responses to AZD1222 COVID-19 vaccine. Overall study findings and caveats: At study baseline, merely five or six AZD1222 recipients were seropositive. Clonal diversity was possibly underestimated, and white British individuals and females predominated among donors. Spike-specific TCRs gained breadth and depth after people received two AZD1222 doses.

TCRdb's copy holds only in-frame clones and misses some; the assay was immunoSEQ multiplex PCR. This table holds 150,000 or so clones, approximately 89% found once. In this sample, this clone turned up once. Its antigen is not known. CDR1 and CDR2 from the germline V gene are SQVTM and ANQGSEA. The CDR3 totals 15 residues. Losses at the gene ends were 0 bases for V and 4 bases for J; bases not matched to a gene: 4. Second-dose groups at about 4 or about 12 weeks were pooled. The specimen was peripheral blood, collected 28 days after the second AZD1222 dose. The sequence came from an adult who received the AZD1222 COVID-19 vaccine. The rearrangement joins TRBV29-1 to TRBJ1-2; 11 bases are shared with TRBD1. In DNA, the CDR3 is TGCAGCGTTGAAGAGTCCGGGACAGGGGGCTATGGCTACACCTTC. This encodes CSVEESGTGGYGYTF.